Following are 30 T cell receptor beta chains from one sample sequenced in a study of molecular identifiers for immune sequencing clone quantification. TCRdb ran MiXCR on the PCR reads and lists one entry per CDR3 protein. The sample shows more than 50,000 distinct CDR3 sequences, roughly a fifth of them seen only once. The sample was naive CD8+ T cells from blood, with Jurkat cell RNA spiked in. Described subset: FACS-sorted CD8+CD4-CCR7+CD45RA+ naive T cells. These receptors were taken from a human donor in good health. Some libraries in this study had Jurkat cell RNA spiked in.

Many counts were recorded for this clonotype. The chain is built from TRBV27 and TRBJ2-3, with D uncertain. The V end lost 8 bases, the J end lost 7 bases, and 25 bases lay between the germline ends. CDR3 size: 16 residues. Germline V gene data show CDR1 as MNHEY and CDR2 as SMNVEV (reference sequence). The chain's CDR3 is CASYSAPGALKNTQYF. The CDR3 DNA is TGTGCCAGCTATTCAGCTCCCGGCGCCTTGAAGAATACGCAGTATTTT.

This clonotype was observed many times. The chain recombines TRBV29-1 with TRBJ2-2, with D hard to call. CDR3 size: 14 residues. V gave up 3 bases and J gave up 3 bases, with 11 bases separating them. The germline gives CDR1 SQVTM, CDR2 ANQGSEA. The CDR3 region has the DNA TGCAGCGTTGAGGAGTATAGTGACACCGGGGAGCTGTTTTTT. Protein: CSVEEYSDTGELFF.

With regard to this clonotype: A much larger clone is a single base away; this may be a read error. This chain links TRBV11-2 with TRBJ2-7; 10 nucleotides align to TRBD2. The germline CDR1 and CDR2 sequences are SGHAT and FQNNGV. The CDR3 has 15 residues. CDR3 bases: TGTGCCAGCAGCCCCGGGAGTCTAGCGGGAGTCGAGCAGTGCTTC. Its translation is CASSPGSLAGVEQCF.

Ten or more counts support this clonotype. The rearrangement uses TRBV5-1 and TRBJ2-7, with 8 bases lining up with TRBD2. There are 13 residues in the CDR3. V was clipped by 2 bases and J by 5 bases; unmatched bases: 3. CDR1 is SGHRS, CDR2 YFSETQ, per germline. The CDR3 loop is CASSLWTSNEQYF. The CDR3 DNA reads as TGCGCCAGCAGCTTATGGACTAGCAACGAGCAGTACTTC.

On this clonotype: A read error may be the cause here, since a much bigger clone is one base away. The CDR3 DNA sequence: TGTGCCAGCAGTGCGGAGGGGTACCCCGGGGAGCTGTTTTTT. Residues: CASSAEGYPGELFF. V and J are TRBV28 and TRBJ2-2; TRBD2 is a possible D gene (6 bases). Germline values: CDR1 MDHEN, CDR2 SYDVKM. Trimming stripped 5 bases from V and 6 bases from J, with 13 bases between. The CDR3 has 14 amino acids.

In its sample, this clonotype was seen many times. CDR3 sequence reads: CACPSGQGFTDTQYF. CDR3 nucleotides: TGTGCCTGTCCATCCGGTCAGGGATTCACAGATACGCAGTATTTT. The J gene is TRBJ2-3, the V gene TRBV30; D perhaps matches TRBD1 (5 bases). This CDR3 contains 15 residues. The germline V gene encodes CDR1 GTSNPN and CDR2 SVGIG (reference sequence). V lost 6 bases to trimming and J lost 2 bases, with 18 bases between them.

As concerns this clonotype: A much bigger clone sits one base away, suggesting this may be a read error. The chain recombines TRBV7-8 with TRBJ2-5; no definite D call. Per the germline V gene, CDR1 is SGHVS and CDR2 is FQNEAQ. The CDR3 is 16 residues long. The V and J ends lost 5 bases and 7 bases respectively, with 23 bases between them. The CDR3 sequence: CASSPTRTETMRTQYF. In DNA, the CDR3 is TGTGCCAGCAGCCCTACCCGGACCGAAACGATGAGGACCCAGTACTTC. The variable domain in full, completed from reference TRBV7-8 and TRBJ2-5, reads GAGVSQSPRYKVAKRGQDVALRCDPISGHVSLFWYQQALGQGPEFLTYFQNEAQLDKSGLPSDRFFAERPEGSVSTLKIQRTQQEDSAVYLCASSPTRTETMRTQYFGPGTRLLVL.

A single count supports this clonotype. This could be a read error, since a much larger clone is one nucleotide away. This sequence joins TRBV9 and TRBJ2-7; D gene uncertain. Between the trimmed V and J ends, which lost 0 bases and 3 bases, there was a span of 7 bases. Germline CDR1 SGDLS, CDR2 YYNGEE. The CDR3 contains 13 residues. CDR3: CASSVGSLYEQYF. The CDR3 region has the DNA TGTGCCAGCAGCGTAGGGTCCCTCTACGAGCAGTACTTC.

This clonotype was recorded at least ten times. The chain is built from TRBV4-1 and TRBJ2-7, with 7 bases aligning to TRBD2. The V gene end was trimmed by 2 bases and the J gene end by 0 bases; junction bases not matched to a gene: 4. Germline-derived CDR1 and CDR2 are MGHRA and YSYEKL. The CDR3 is made up of 15 amino acids. The CDR3 DNA reads as TGCGCCAGCAGCCAAACGGGACTAAGCTCCTACGAGCAGTACTTC. Amino acids: CASSQTGLSSYEQYF.

This clonotype has ten or more counts. The rearrangement joins TRBV28 to TRBJ1-5; the D gene is possibly TRBD1 (5 bases). V was shortened by 8 bases and J by 1 base, with 12 bases between the two germline ends. Germline lookup yields CDR1 MDHEN and CDR2 SYDVKM. This CDR3 contains 14 residues. The chain's CDR3 is CASGEGLSNQPQHF. DNA of the CDR3: TGTGCCAGCGGGGAGGGGTTGAGCAATCAGCCCCAGCATTTT. Variable domain in full (rest from reference TRBV28 and TRBJ1-5): DVKVTQSSRYLVKRTGEKVFLECVQDMDHENMFWYRQDPGLGLRLIYFSYDVKMKEKGDIPEGYSVSREKKERFSLILESASTNQTSMYLCASGEGLSNQPQHFGDGTRLSIL.

This clonotype was recorded at least ten times. This chain links TRBV7-9 with TRBJ1-3; D gene ambiguous. The CDR3 loop spans 13 amino acids. In germline, CDR1 is SEHNR, CDR2 FQNEAQ (reference sequence). Trimming left V 4 bases short and J 4 bases short, with 8 bases between. In DNA, the CDR3 is TGTGCCAGCAGCTCGACACTAGGAAACACCATATATTTT. Protein product: CASSSTLGNTIYF.

In this sample, this clonotype turned up many times. The rearrangement links TRBV7-6 to TRBJ2-7; no clear D. CDR3 length equals 13 residues. The V gene's germline CDR1 is SGHVS and CDR2 FNYEAQ. V was trimmed by 5 bases and J by 4 bases, leaving 12 bases between them. The DNA of the CDR3 is TGTGCCAGCAGCCCCGAAGGTCGTTACGAGCAGTACTTC. It codes for CASSPEGRYEQYF.

Only a few counts were recorded for this clonotype. The chain couples TRBV6-1 to TRBJ2-4, with D uncertain. There are 15 residues in the CDR3. Germline V gene data show CDR1 as MNHNS and CDR2 as SASEGT. Trimming pared 6 bases from V and 1 base from J, leaving 13 bases between. CDR3 amino acids: CASRPSGMAKNIQYF. CDR3 sequence (DNA): TGTGCCAGCAGACCATCGGGTATGGCCAAAAACATTCAGTACTTC.

This clonotype was seen a few times. The gene calls are TRBV12-3 or TRBV12-4 and TRBJ1-2; 8 bases match TRBD1. This CDR3 spans 17 amino acids. Unmatched junction bases numbered 14, after V lost 5 bases and J lost 3 bases. CDR3: CASSSPDRVNKDYGYTF. The CDR3 DNA reads as TGTGCCAGCAGTAGCCCGGACAGGGTAAATAAGGACTATGGCTACACCTTC.

The J gene is TRBJ2-7, the V gene TRBV3-1; TRBD2 might be the D (6 bases). This CDR3 has 15 amino acids. CDR1 and CDR2 (germline): LGHDT, YNNKEL (reference sequence). V shed 4 bases and J shed 5 bases, with 18 bases lying between them. The CDR3 nucleotides are TGTGCCAGCAGCCTCTCTAGCGCCGTTTGGCACGAGCAGTACTTC. Its translation: CASSLSSAVWHEQYF.

This clonotype showed up many times. The chain links TRBV7-9 to TRBJ1-3; D call uncertain. Germline V gene sequence: CDR1 SEHNR, CDR2 FQNEAQ (reference sequence). The CDR3 is made up of 15 amino acids. Deletions cut 1 base from V and 0 bases from J, with 7 bases between. The CDR3 region is CASSLDGNSGNTIYF. The CDR3 DNA reads as TGTGCCAGCAGCTTAGACGGGAACTCTGGAAACACCATATATTTT.

This chain uses TRBV12-3 or TRBV12-4 with TRBJ2-7; unclear D gene. The CDR3 is made up of 11 amino acids. The ends were cut back, 3 bases at V and 7 bases at J, with 7 bases in the middle. The CDR3: CASSFLGEQYF. In DNA form, the CDR3 reads TGTGCCAGCAGTTTCTTGGGGGAGCAGTACTTC.

CDR3 coding DNA: TGTGCCAGCAGTTACCCGGGACAGGGCAGCGAGCAGTACTTC. Amino acid sequence: CASSYPGQGSEQYF. This chain joins TRBV28 and TRBJ2-7; TRBD1 agrees at 9 bases. CDR1 and CDR2 from the germline V gene are MDHEN and SYDVKM. The CDR3 length is 14 residues. V lost 4 bases, J lost 6 bases, and 7 bases stayed unmatched. Complete variable domain (other parts from reference TRBV28 and TRBJ2-7): DVKVTQSSRYLVKRTGEKVFLECVQDMDHENMFWYRQDPGLGLRLIYFSYDVKMKEKGDIPEGYSVSREKKERFSLILESASTNQTSMYLCASSYPGQGSEQYFGPGTRLTVT.

At least ten counts were recorded for this clonotype. This chain uses TRBV5-4 with TRBJ2-7; D gene unclear. Germline CDR1 and CDR2: SGHNT and YYREEE (reference sequence). V lost 1 base and J lost 5, with 22 bases in between. The CDR3 is 17 amino acids. CDR3 nucleotide sequence: TGTGCCAGCAGCTTGACGGTCCGGACGCCCCTAGTCAACGAGCAGTACTTC. This codes for CASSLTVRTPLVNEQYF.

This clonotype was picked up many times. This chain links TRBV30 with TRBJ2-7; D unclear. From germline, CDR1 is GTSNPN and CDR2 SVGIG (reference sequence). With 3 bases removed from V and 2 bases from J, the gap between germline ends came to 14 bases. The CDR3 length is 14 residues. This chain's CDR3 is CAWRVSGSAYEQYF. The DNA for the CDR3 is TGTGCCTGGAGAGTAAGTGGGTCAGCCTACGAGCAGTACTTC.

In nucleotides, the CDR3 is TGTGCCAGCAGTACATACGGGACGTCACAAGAGACCCAGTACTTC. Translation: CASSTYGTSQETQYF. The rearrangement links TRBV6-2 or TRBV6-3 to TRBJ2-5; the D gene could be TRBD1 or TRBD2 (5 bases each). V was trimmed by 5 bases and J by 2 bases, leaving 15 bases between them. CDR1 MNHEY and CDR2 SVGEGT come from the germline V gene. This CDR3 has 15 amino acids.

This clonotype was seen only a few times. This chain joins TRBV5-4 and TRBJ1-2, with D perhaps matching TRBD1 (5 bases). The CDR3 is 12 amino acids. V lost 4 bases to trimming and J lost 4 bases, with 8 bases between them. Per germline, CDR1 SGHNT and CDR2 YYREEE (reference sequence). In nucleotides, the CDR3 is TGTGCCAGCAGCATAGGGACCTATGGCTACACCTTC. Encoded protein: CASSIGTYGYTF.

This clonotype was observed a handful of times. V usage is TRBV6-5 and J usage is TRBJ2-1; 8 nucleotides align to TRBD2. Germline CDR1 is MNHEY and CDR2 is SVGAGI. V was pared by 2 bases and J by 2 bases, with 5 bases of the junction left unmatched. This CDR3 spans 16 amino acids. As DNA, the CDR3 is TGTGCCAGCAGTTACGGCGCGGGAGGACCCTACAATGAGCAGTTCTTC. This translates into CASSYGAGGPYNEQFF.

This clonotype was detected only a few times. The V gene is TRBV5-4, the J gene TRBJ1-2; possible D gene TRBD1, 6 bases. Trimming shortened V by 3 bases and J by 8 bases, and 20 bases separated the two germline ends. CDR3 length equals 15 residues. Germline CDR1 reads SGHNT; CDR2 reads YYREEE (reference sequence). The CDR3 sequence is CASSYRTEAGKGYTF. In DNA form, the CDR3 reads TGTGCCAGCAGCTACCGGACAGAAGCAGGGAAGGGCTACACCTTC.

Worth noting for this clonotype: Just one base apart from a much larger clone, this may be a read error. The rearrangement links TRBV12-3 or TRBV12-4 to TRBJ2-3, with 7 bases matching TRBD2. This CDR3 is built from 13 residues. V gave up 8 bases and J gave up 4 bases; unmatched junction bases: 6. The CDR3 DNA sequence: TGTGCCAGCGGTTCGGGGGGTCCAGATACGCAGTATTTT. This translates into CASGSGGPDTQYF.

This clonotype has a count of ten or more. Written as DNA, the CDR3 is TGTGCCAGCAGTGAACTGAGGAGTGGTGAAGATACGCAGTATTTT. This codes for CASSELRSGEDTQYF. The chain couples TRBV2 to TRBJ2-3; D ambiguous. CDR3 length: 15 residues. The germline V gene encodes CDR1 SNHLY and CDR2 FYNNEI. Between the trimmed V and J ends, which lost 2 bases and 5 bases, there was a span of 14 bases.

This clonotype came up a few times. V gene TRBV7-9 combines with J gene TRBJ2-1, with 10 bases matching TRBD2. The CDR3 extends over 12 amino acids. CDR1 is SEHNR and CDR2 is FQNEAQ in the germline V gene (reference sequence). J lost 10 bases, V lost 5 bases, and 2 bases had no gene match. CDR3 sequence (DNA): TGTGCCAGCAGCCGGACTAGCGGCGAGCAGTTCTTC. Translated, it gives CASSRTSGEQFF.

This clonotype is a singleton in its sample. The conserved phenylalanine or tryptophan normally closing the CDR3 is absent here, so this likely arose from a read error. V and J are TRBV14 and TRBJ2-3; TRBD1 matches at 8 bases. The V gene's germline CDR1 is SGHDN and CDR2 FVKESK. J gave up 3 bases and V 5 bases, and 10 bases lay outside the gene matches. The CDR3 sequence is 16 residues long. CDR3 DNA sequence: TGTGCCAGCAGCAATCTCTGGACAGGGATTACAGATACGCAGTATCTT. This gives the protein CASSNLWTGITDTQYL.

This clonotype was found many times. The CDR3 region is CSARDRADTQYF. The CDR3 nucleotides are TGCAGTGCTAGAGATCGTGCAGATACGCAGTATTTT. This chain uses TRBV20-1 with TRBJ2-3, with unresolved D. The CDR3 covers 12 residues. Between the trimmed V and J ends, which lost 0 bases and 4 bases, there was a span of 5 bases. CDR1 DFQATT and CDR2 SNEGSKA come from the germline V gene (reference sequence).

This clonotype appeared many times. The gene calls are TRBV27 and TRBJ1-1; D remains ambiguous. This CDR3 is built from 13 residues. V lost 5 bases, J lost 3 bases, and 10 bases lay in between. Per the germline V gene, CDR1 is MNHEY and CDR2 is SMNVEV (reference sequence). CDR3 sequence reads: CASSHPLHTEAFF. The CDR3 region has the DNA TGTGCCAGCAGTCACCCCCTTCACACTGAAGCTTTCTTT.